These 5 T cell receptor beta chains originate from one sample sequenced in a study of ipilimumab plus nivolumab after autologous stem cell transplantation. Assay used: immunoSEQ multiplex PCR; TCRdb lists only in-frame clones, some missing. Of around 19,000 clones detected, 81% appear once; the ten largest clones hold around 7%. The starting material was PBMCs, obtained in a trial of ipilimumab plus nivolumab as post-transplant consolidation. Receptors originate from a male donor with diffuse large B-cell lymphoma.

This chain connects TRBV4-3 to TRBJ1-5; no definite D call. V lost 3 bases, J lost 7 bases, and 16 bases lay in between. This CDR3 is built from 15 residues. From germline, CDR1 is LGHNA and CDR2 YSLEER. The CDR3 sequence: CASSQDPNPGQPQHF. DNA for the CDR3: TGCGCCAGCAGCCAGGATCCAAACCCGGGCCAGCCCCAGCATTTT.

Written as DNA, the CDR3 is TGTGCCAGCGCCCCCGGGACAGATAACTATGGCTACACCTTC. Protein sequence: CASAPGTDNYGYTF. V is TRBV6-1 and J is TRBJ1-2; 7 positions agree with TRBD1. Germline CDR1 reads MNHNS; CDR2 reads SASEGT. There are 14 residues in the CDR3. V gave up 8 bases and J gave up 1 base; unmatched junction bases: 7.

In this sample, this clone turned up once. This chain joins TRBV30 and TRBJ2-5, with 9 bases matching TRBD2. Germline V lookup: CDR1 GTSNPN, CDR2 SVGIG (reference sequence). J was trimmed by 4 bases and V by 4 bases; bases with no gene match: 7. The CDR3 extends over 14 amino acids. CDR3 protein: CAWTVGGGAETQYF. In nucleotides, the CDR3 is TGTGCCTGGACTGTCGGCGGGGGGGCAGAGACCCAGTACTTC.

This sequence joins TRBV2 and TRBJ2-3; D unclear. With 5 bases removed from V and 3 bases from J, the gap between germline ends came to 6 bases. This CDR3 contains 12 residues. The germline V gene encodes CDR1 SNHLY and CDR2 FYNNEI. The chain's CDR3 is CASSLFTDTQYF. CDR3 sequence (DNA): TGTGCCAGCAGTCTTTTTACAGATACGCAGTATTTT.

This sequence joins TRBV11-2 and TRBJ2-4; the D call may be TRBD1 or TRBD2 (5 bases each). Germline CDR1 reads SGHAT; CDR2 reads FQNNGV. Deletions cut 1 base from V and 0 bases from J, with 10 bases between. This CDR3 region has 16 residues. CDR3 amino acids: CASSLVGGGAKNIQYF. Here the CDR3 DNA reads TGTGCCAGCAGCTTAGTTGGGGGTGGAGCCAAAAACATTCAGTACTTC.